The subject of this entry is one TCR beta chain. A TCRbeta library incorporating unique molecular identifiers was prepared. TCRdb itself ran the PCR reads through MiXCR, one entry per CDR3 protein. Seen here are roughly 190,000 distinct CDR3 sequences, roughly 15% observed once, and the top ten hold over 10%. The data originate from a study of T-cell reconstitution after alpha-beta-depleted transplantation in children. CDR1 and CDR2 (germline): MNHNS, SASEGT. CDR3 size: 16 residues. V lost 4 bases to trimming and J lost 4 bases; unmatched junction nucleotides: 7. V usage is TRBV6-1 and J usage is TRBJ2-1; 10 positions match TRBD2. Material: PBMCs from the stem cell graft donor, obtained from the stem cell graft. The receptor comes from a human donor who donated a stem cell graft to a child with acute lymphoblastic leukemia. CDR3 residues: CASSAKLAGLYNEQFF. The CDR3, as DNA: TGTGCCAGCAGTGCTAAACTAGCGGGGCTATACAATGAGCAGTTCTTC.